This T cell receptor (beta chain) was documented in a study of CD8 T cells in ankylosing spondylitis. This clonotype has a single count. TCRdb reanalysed the 5' RACE reads using MiXCR and keeps one entry per CDR3 protein. The table records hundreds of thousands of distinct CDR3 sequences, approximately 24% of them present only once. V was pared by 5 bases and J by 4 bases, with 10 bases between. The CDR3 is 13 amino acids. Germline V gene lookup returns CDR1 MNHEY and CDR2 SVGAGI. This TCR was recovered from a male donor with ankylosing spondylitis or in good health (not recorded which). The sample comprised blood, either unsorted or a sorted T cell fraction (not recorded which). The gene calls are TRBV6-5 and TRBJ2-3; D gene uncertain. CDR3 amino acids: CASSRLGADTQYF. The CDR3 DNA follows: TGTGCCAGCAGTCGACTCGGCGCAGATACGCAGTATTTT.